These T cell receptor beta chains were read from a single sample in a study of read filtering for tumor transcriptome and immune sequencing. TCRdb processed the reads anew with MiXCR; each CDR3 protein has one entry. This sample carries 130,000 or so distinct CDR3 sequences, roughly an eighth of them seen once, and the ten largest clones take about 8.6%. Input material: a population of CD138-negative cells sorted from bone marrow. These receptors all stem from a donor aged 40 or older with multiple myeloma. Each CDR3 is given with its conserved first and last residue. The D gene is left open where the match is weak. Size tells how often a clone was seen (once, few, many) or the class of an expanded clone, and some rows leave it out.

clone_size,j_call,v_call,d_call,cdr3_aa,cdr3_nt
many,TRBJ2-5,TRBV29-1,TRBD2,CSALAGGLETQYF,TGCAGCGCACTAGCGGGAGGGTTAGAGACCCAGTACTTC
many,TRBJ2-1,TRBV3-1,NA,CASSQRDSYNEQFF,TGTGCCAGCAGCCAGCGGGACAGCTACAATGAGCAGTTCTTC
many,TRBJ2-1,TRBV11-2,TRBD2,CASSLVTGRDEQFF,TGTGCCAGCAGCTTAGTTACTGGGAGGGATGAGCAGTTCTTC
many,TRBJ2-2,TRBV19,NA,CASKGVNTGELFF,TGTGCCAGTAAAGGCGTGAACACCGGGGAGCTGTTTTTT
many,TRBJ2-1,TRBV7-8,NA,CASSRGTGSSYNEQFF,TGTGCCAGCAGTCGCGGAACAGGTTCCTCCTACAATGAGCAGTTCTTC
many,TRBJ2-3,TRBV7-8,TRBD2,CASSLTAGTSALGEAQYF,TGTGCCAGCAGCTTAACAGCCGGGACTAGCGCCTTAGGGGAGGCGCAGTATTTT
NA,TRBJ2-5,TRBV7-9,TRBD2,CASTETAPGLARETQYF,TGTGCCAGCACCGAGACCGCTCCGGGACTAGCGCGAGAGACCCAGTACTTC
many,TRBJ2-1,TRBV6-2/TRBV6-3,NA,CASSYNGAYNEQFF,TGTGCCAGCAGTTACAATGGTGCCTACAATGAGCAGTTCTTC
many,TRBJ2-3,TRBV2,NA,CASKWGRSTDTQYF,TGTGCCAGCAAGTGGGGGAGGAGCACAGATACGCAGTATTTT
many,TRBJ2-1,TRBV24-1,TRBD1,CATSDSAGGFEQFF,TGTGCCACCAGTGATTCGGCAGGGGGATTTGAGCAGTTCTTC
few,TRBJ2-1,TRBV7-3,TRBD1,CASSPAGTGGVYEQFF,TGTGCCAGCAGCCCCGCCGGGACAGGGGGGGTCTATGAGCAGTTCTTC
many,TRBJ2-7,TRBV11-2,NA,CASSLGSYEQYF,TGTGCCAGCAGCTTAGGATCCTACGAGCAGTACTTC
many,TRBJ1-4,TRBV12-3/TRBV12-4,NA,CASSSSLINEKLFF,NA
many,TRBJ1-4,TRBV5-1,NA,CASSPGAGTNEKLFF,TGCGCCAGCAGCCCGGGGGCAGGAACTAATGAAAAACTGTTTTTT
many,TRBJ2-5,TRBV7-9,NA,CASTPGRQQETQYF,TGTGCCAGCACCCCGGGACGGCAGCAAGAGACCCAGTACTTC
many,TRBJ2-1,TRBV11-1,TRBD2,CASSGGSLSYNEQFF,TGTGCCAGCAGCGGCGGGAGCCTCTCCTACAATGAGCAGTTCTTC
many,TRBJ1-1,TRBV6-1,NA,CASSEGWSFHTEAFF,TGTGCCAGCAGTGAAGGGTGGTCTTTTCACACTGAAGCTTTCTTT
many,TRBJ2-4,TRBV6-2/TRBV6-3,TRBD2,CASSYSRIGTSGSVAKNIQYF,TGTGCCAGCAGTTACTCACGAATAGGGACTAGCGGGAGTGTCGCCAAAAACATTCAGTACTTC
many,TRBJ2-3,TRBV2,NA,CASSAGTSSTDTQYF,TGTGCCAGCAGTGCGGGGACTTCTAGCACAGATACGCAGTATTTT
many,TRBJ2-1,TRBV10-2,TRBD2,CASSDLAGTSVFRNEQFF,TGCGCCAGCAGTGACCTTGCCGGAACTAGCGTTTTTCGGAATGAGCAGTTCTTC
NA,TRBJ2-7,TRBV29-1,NA,CSVEPGPPSYEQYF,TGCAGCGTTGAACCAGGGCCCCCGAGCTACGAGCAGTACTTC
many,TRBJ2-5,TRBV7-2,NA,CASSLRLGGRETQYF,TGTGCCAGCAGCTTACGTCTGGGAGGCCGAGAGACCCAGTACTTC
many,TRBJ1-5,TRBV29-1,TRBD1,CSVTLQGQNQPQHF,TGCAGCGTCACTCTACAGGGGCAAAATCAGCCCCAGCATTTT
many,TRBJ2-5,TRBV5-1,TRBD2,CASSPGGLAGDARVEETQYF,TGCGCCAGCAGCCCTGGCGGACTAGCGGGAGACGCCCGGGTGGAAGAGACCCAGTACTTC
many,TRBJ2-3,TRBV11-1,NA,CASSLETDTQYF,TGTGCCAGCAGCTTAGAAACAGATACGCAGTATTTT
few,TRBJ1-4,TRBV28,NA,CASSPPGLLEEKLFF,TGTGCCAGCAGCCCCCCCGGGCTCTTGGAGGAAAAACTGTTTTTT
many,TRBJ2-1,TRBV29-1,NA,CSVEDVLHEQFF,TGCAGCGTTGAAGATGTGCTTCATGAGCAGTTCTTC
many,TRBJ2-2,TRBV12-3/TRBV12-4,NA,CASSLYPQNTGELFF,TGTGCCAGCAGTTTATATCCCCAGAACACCGGGGAGCTGTTTTTT
many,TRBJ2-1,TRBV25-1,TRBD2,CASSGYLAGGPFEQFF,TGTGCCAGCAGTGGATATTTAGCGGGAGGGCCATTTGAGCAGTTCTTC
many,TRBJ2-5,TRBV20-1,NA,CSAPAIRDKETQYF,TGCAGTGCTCCCGCCATCCGGGACAAAGAGACCCAGTACTTC
many,TRBJ1-2,TRBV30,NA,CAWNWGQGYTF,TGTGCCTGGAATTGGGGCCAAGGCTACACCTTC
NA,TRBJ2-3,TRBV7-2,TRBD2,CASSLGASGTDTQYF,TGTGCCAGCAGCCTAGGTGCTAGCGGGACGGATACGCAGTATTTT
many,TRBJ1-1,TRBV3-1,TRBD1,CASSHAPGQGGTEAFF,TGTGCCAGCAGCCATGCTCCCGGACAGGGCGGCACTGAAGCTTTCTTT
many,TRBJ2-1,TRBV4-1,TRBD2,CASSQEEAAGVNEQFF,TGCGCCAGCAGCCAAGAAGAGGCAGCGGGAGTAAATGAGCAGTTCTTC
few,TRBJ2-2,TRBV18,TRBD2,CASSRTSGVYTGELFF,TGTGCCAGCTCACGGACTAGCGGAGTATACACCGGGGAGCTGTTTTTT
many,TRBJ2-2,TRBV20-1,TRBD1,CSARASLDRVNTGELFF,TGCAGTGCTAGAGCCTCGCTCGACAGGGTGAACACCGGGGAGCTGTTTTTT
many,TRBJ2-3,TRBV20-1,TRBD2,CSARGLAGYDTQYF,TGCAGTGCTAGAGGACTAGCGGGTTATGATACGCAGTATTTT
many,TRBJ2-3,TRBV6-5,NA,CASSLTPGTDTQYF,TGTGCCAGCAGTCTCACTCCAGGGACAGATACGCAGTATTTT
many,TRBJ1-5,TRBV12-3/TRBV12-4,NA,CASSPPGQVSNQPQHF,TGTGCCAGCAGTCCCCCGGGGCAGGTCAGCAATCAGCCCCAGCATTTT
many,TRBJ2-1,TRBV15,TRBD1,CATSIPGTGINEQFF,TGTGCCACCAGCATACCCGGGACAGGGATCAATGAGCAGTTCTTC
many,TRBJ2-7,TRBV27,TRBD2,CASSLGTSGSSEQYF,TGTGCCAGCAGTCTAGGGACTAGCGGGAGTAGCGAGCAGTACTTC